One sample yielded the 3 T cell receptor beta chains listed below, sequenced in a study of T cells after yellow fever vaccination. TCRdb reprocessed the 5' RACE reads with MiXCR, giving one entry per CDR3 protein. This sample carries 300,000 to 400,000 distinct CDR3 sequences, around 12% of them seen once, and the ten largest clones take 3.2%. The source was CD4+ T cells sorted from PBMCs, collected 15 days after the yellow fever booster vaccination. Source of these receptors: a man aged 18 to 35 who received the YFV17D yellow fever vaccine.

This chain links TRBV29-1 with TRBJ2-3, with 9 bases fitting TRBD1. The CDR3 is 15 residues long. The V gene end was trimmed by 1 base and the J gene end by 2 bases; junction bases not matched to a gene: 4. In germline, CDR1 is SQVTM, CDR2 ANQGSEA. The CDR3 sequence: CSVEGDRANTDTQYF. DNA of the CDR3: TGCAGCGTTGAAGGGGACAGGGCTAACACAGATACGCAGTATTTT.

Comments on this clonotype: Lacking the conserved final phenylalanine or tryptophan, this CDR3 likely reflects a read error. The rearrangement joins TRBV11-2 to TRBJ2-2, with D unresolved. The CDR3 loop spans 16 amino acids. Germline CDR1 reads SGHAT; CDR2 reads FQNNGV. Deletions cut 5 bases from V and 0 bases from J, with 13 bases between. The CDR3 sequence is CASSLLRLANTGELFL. CDR3 DNA sequence: TGTGCCAGCAGCCTCCTACGACTGGCGAACACCGGGGAGCTGTTTCTT.

The V gene is TRBV7-2, the J gene TRBJ2-7; D not certain. The ends were cut back, 2 bases at V and 2 bases at J, with 16 bases in the middle. The CDR3 is made up of 16 amino acids. CDR1 is SGHTA and CDR2 is FQGNSA in the germline V gene. CDR3: CASSLRVPIGTYEQYF. CDR3 in DNA: TGTGCCAGCAGCTTAAGGGTCCCCATCGGAACCTACGAGCAGTACTTC. Full variable domain (missing parts from reference TRBV7-2 and TRBJ2-7): GAGVSQSPSNKVTEKGKDVELRCDPISGHTALYWYRQSLGQGLEFLIYFQGNSAPDKSGLPSDRFSAERTGGSVSTLTIQRTQQEDSAVYLCASSLRVPIGTYEQYFGPGTRLTVT.